This paragraph reports one T cell receptor (beta chain). Reverse transcription of about 0.5 to 1 ug RNA was performed with random hexamers. TCRdb redid the calling of the immunoSEQ multiplex PCR reads with MiXCR, one entry per CDR3 protein. The sample has some 170,000 distinct CDR3 sequences; over 85% are singletons. These data originate in a study of CD8 T cells in Susac syndrome. This CDR3 region has 15 residues. Germline V gene sequence: CDR1 LNHDA, CDR2 SQIVND (reference sequence). V shed 3 bases and J shed 2 bases, with 11 bases lying between them. From blood CD8+ and CD4+ T cells, the TCR beta chain was sequenced.

The sample consisted of CD4+ T cells from PBMCs. This TCR was sampled from a human donor in good health. The chain joins TRBV19 to TRBJ2-1; unclear D gene. CDR3 loop: CASSIPGKPYNEQFF. DNA for the CDR3: TGTGCCAGTAGTATTCCGGGCAAACCCTACAATGAGCAGTTCTTC.